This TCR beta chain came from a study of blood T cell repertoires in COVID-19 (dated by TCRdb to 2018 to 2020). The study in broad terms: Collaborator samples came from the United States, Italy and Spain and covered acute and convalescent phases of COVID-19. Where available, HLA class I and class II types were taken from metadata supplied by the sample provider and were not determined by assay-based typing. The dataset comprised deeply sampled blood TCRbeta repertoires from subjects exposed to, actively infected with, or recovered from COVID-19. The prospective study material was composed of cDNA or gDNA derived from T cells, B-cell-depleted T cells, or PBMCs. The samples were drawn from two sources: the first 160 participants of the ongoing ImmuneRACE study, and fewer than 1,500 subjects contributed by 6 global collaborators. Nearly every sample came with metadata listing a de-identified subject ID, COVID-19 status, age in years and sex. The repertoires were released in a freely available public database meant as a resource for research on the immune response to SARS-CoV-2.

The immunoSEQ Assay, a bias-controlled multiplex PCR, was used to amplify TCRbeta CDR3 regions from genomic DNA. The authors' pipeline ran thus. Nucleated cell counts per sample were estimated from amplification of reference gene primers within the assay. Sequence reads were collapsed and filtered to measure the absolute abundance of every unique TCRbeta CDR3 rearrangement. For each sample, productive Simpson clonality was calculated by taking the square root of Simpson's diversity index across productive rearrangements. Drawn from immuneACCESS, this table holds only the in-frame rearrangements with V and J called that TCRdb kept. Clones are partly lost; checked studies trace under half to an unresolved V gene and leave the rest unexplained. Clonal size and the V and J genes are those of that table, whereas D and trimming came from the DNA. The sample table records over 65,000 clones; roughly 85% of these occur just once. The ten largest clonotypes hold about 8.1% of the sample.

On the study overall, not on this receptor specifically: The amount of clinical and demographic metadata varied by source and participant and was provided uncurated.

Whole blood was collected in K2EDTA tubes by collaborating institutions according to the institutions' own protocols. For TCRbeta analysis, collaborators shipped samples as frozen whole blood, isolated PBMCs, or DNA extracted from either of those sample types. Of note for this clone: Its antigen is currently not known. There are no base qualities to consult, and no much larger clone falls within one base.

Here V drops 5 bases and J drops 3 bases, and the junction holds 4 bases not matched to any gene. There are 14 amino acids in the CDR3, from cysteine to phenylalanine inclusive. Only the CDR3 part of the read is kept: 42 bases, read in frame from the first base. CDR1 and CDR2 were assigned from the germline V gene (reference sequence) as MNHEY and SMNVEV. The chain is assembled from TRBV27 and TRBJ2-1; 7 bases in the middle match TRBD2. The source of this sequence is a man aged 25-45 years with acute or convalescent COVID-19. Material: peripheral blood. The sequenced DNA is TGTGCCAGCAGTCCACGGGACTACTACAATGAGCAGTTCTTC. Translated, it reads CASSPRDYYNEQFF.